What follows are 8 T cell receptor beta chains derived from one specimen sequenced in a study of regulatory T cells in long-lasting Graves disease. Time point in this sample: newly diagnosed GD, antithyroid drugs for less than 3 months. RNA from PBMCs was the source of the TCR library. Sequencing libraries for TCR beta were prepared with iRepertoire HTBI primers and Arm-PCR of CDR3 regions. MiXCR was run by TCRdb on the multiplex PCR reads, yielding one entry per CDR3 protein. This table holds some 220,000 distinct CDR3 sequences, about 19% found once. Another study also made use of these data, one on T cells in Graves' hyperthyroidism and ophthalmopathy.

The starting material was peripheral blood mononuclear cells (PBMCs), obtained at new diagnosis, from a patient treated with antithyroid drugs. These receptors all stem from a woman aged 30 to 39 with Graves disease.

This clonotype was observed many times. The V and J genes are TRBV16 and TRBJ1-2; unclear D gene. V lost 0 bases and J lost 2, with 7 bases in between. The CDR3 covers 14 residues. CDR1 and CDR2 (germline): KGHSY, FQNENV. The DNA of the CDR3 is TGTGCCAGCAGCCAATCAACAATAAACTATGGCTACACCTTC. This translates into CASSQSTINYGYTF. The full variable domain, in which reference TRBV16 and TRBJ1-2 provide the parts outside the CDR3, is GEEVAQTPKHLVRGEGQKAKLYCAPIKGHSYVFWYQQVLKNEFKFLISFQNENVFDETGMPKERFSAKCLPNSPCSLEIQATKLEDSAVYFCASSQSTINYGYTFGSGTRLTVV.

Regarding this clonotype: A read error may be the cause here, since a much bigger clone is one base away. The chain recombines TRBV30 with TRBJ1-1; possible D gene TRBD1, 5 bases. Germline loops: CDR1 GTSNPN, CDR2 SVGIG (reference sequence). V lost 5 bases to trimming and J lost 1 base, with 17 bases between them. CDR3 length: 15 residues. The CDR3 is CAWGLFRGENTEAFF. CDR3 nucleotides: TGTGCCTGGGGTTTGTTTAGAGGGGAGAACACTGAAGCTTTCTTT.

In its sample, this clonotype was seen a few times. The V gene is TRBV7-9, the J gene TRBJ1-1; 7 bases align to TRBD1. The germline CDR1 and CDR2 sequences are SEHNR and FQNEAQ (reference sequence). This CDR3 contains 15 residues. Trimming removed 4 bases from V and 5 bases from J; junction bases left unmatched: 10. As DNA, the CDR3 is TGTGCCAGCAGCTCCCTCACAGGGGAAGGGACTGAAGCTTTCTTT. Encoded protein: CASSSLTGEGTEAFF.

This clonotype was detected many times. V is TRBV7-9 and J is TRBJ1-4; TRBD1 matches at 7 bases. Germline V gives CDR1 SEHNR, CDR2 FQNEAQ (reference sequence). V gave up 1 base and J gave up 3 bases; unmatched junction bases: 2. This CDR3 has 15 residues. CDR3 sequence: CASSLGDSPNEKLFF. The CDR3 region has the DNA TGTGCCAGCAGCTTAGGGGACAGCCCTAATGAAAAACTGTTTTTT.

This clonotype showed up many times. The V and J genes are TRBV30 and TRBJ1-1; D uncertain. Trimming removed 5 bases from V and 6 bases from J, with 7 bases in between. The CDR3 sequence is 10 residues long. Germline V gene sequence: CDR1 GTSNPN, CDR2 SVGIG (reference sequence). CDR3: CAWGRAEAFF. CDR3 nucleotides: TGTGCCTGGGGTAGGGCTGAAGCTTTCTTT.

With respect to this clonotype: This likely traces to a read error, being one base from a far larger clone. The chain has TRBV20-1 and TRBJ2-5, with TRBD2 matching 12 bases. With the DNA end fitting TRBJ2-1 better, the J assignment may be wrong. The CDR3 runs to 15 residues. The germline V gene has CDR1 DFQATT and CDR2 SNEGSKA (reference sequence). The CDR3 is CSVRDGTSGFNEQFF. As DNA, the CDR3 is TGCAGTGTTAGAGACGGGACTAGCGGGTTCAATGAGCAGTTCTTC.

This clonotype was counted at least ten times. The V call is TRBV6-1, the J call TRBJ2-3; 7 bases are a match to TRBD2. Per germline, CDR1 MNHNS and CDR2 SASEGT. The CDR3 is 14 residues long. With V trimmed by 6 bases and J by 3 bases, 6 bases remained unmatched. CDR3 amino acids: CASRERGWTDTQYF. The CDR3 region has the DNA TGTGCCAGCAGGGAGCGGGGTTGGACAGATACGCAGTATTTT.

CDR3 sequence reads: CASSRHRGGAFF. CDR3 nucleotides: TGTGCCAGCAGCCGCCACAGGGGTGGGGCTTTCTTT. The chain couples TRBV28 to TRBJ1-1; 7 nucleotides line up with TRBD1. CDR1 is MDHEN and CDR2 is SYDVKM in the germline V gene. Germline trimming cut 6 bases from V and 11 bases from J; bases unmatched to any gene: 9. The CDR3 extends over 12 amino acids.